Listed here are 27 T cell receptor beta chains from one sample, sequenced in a study of blood T cell repertoires in COVID-19. TCRdb's copy holds only in-frame clones and misses some; the assay was immunoSEQ multiplex PCR. The sample yields more than 140,000 clones, about 82% seen once. Material for sequencing was peripheral blood. The receptors originated from a woman aged 55-69 years with acute or convalescent COVID-19.

The rearrangement links TRBV19 to TRBJ1-4; TRBD1 agrees at 9 bases. The CDR3 length is 14 residues. The J segment lost 8 bases and the V segment lost 5 bases, leaving 6 bases of the junction unmatched. Germline V CDR1 and CDR2: LNHDA, SQIVND (reference sequence). The CDR3, as DNA: TGTGCCAGTAGTGCGACAGGGGGAGTAGAAAAACTGTTTTTT. The encoded protein is CASSATGGVEKLFF.

The V call is TRBV12-5, the J call TRBJ1-6; D ambiguous. CDR3 length: 13 amino acids. Germline-derived CDR1 and CDR2 are LGHNT and FRNRAP. V dropped 6 bases and J dropped 6 bases, with 9 bases sitting between them. CDR3 DNA: TGTGCTAGTGGGGCTGTCTCTAATTCACCCCTCCACTTT. It encodes CASGAVSNSPLHF.

The chain combines TRBV6-6 with TRBJ2-3; 10 bases map to TRBD2. Looked up from germline, CDR1 is MNHNY and CDR2 is SVGAGI (reference sequence). This CDR3 spans 15 amino acids. V dropped 10 bases and J dropped 6; count of bases not matched to a gene: 13. CDR3 sequence reads: CAMEAGGSLDDTQYF. Here the CDR3 DNA reads TGTGCCATGGAAGCGGGGGGGTCTCTCGACGATACGCAGTATTTT.

The chain joins TRBV12-3 or TRBV12-4 to TRBJ1-2, with D possibly TRBD1 on 6 matching bases. Trimming took 7 bases from V and 8 from J, leaving 14 bases between them. The CDR3 extends over 12 amino acids. CDR3 in amino acids: CASNTGSWGYTF. Here the CDR3 DNA reads TGTGCCAGCAACACAGGGTCTTGGGGCTACACCTTC.

J is TRBJ2-7 and V is TRBV15; 7 bases fit TRBD1. The V gene end was trimmed by 6 bases and the J gene end by 7 bases; junction bases not matched to a gene: 9. Germline V gene sequence: CDR1 LNHNV, CDR2 YYDKDF (reference sequence). The length of the CDR3 is 13 residues. The DNA for the CDR3 is TGTGCCACCAGGTCGCCCGGGACAGCTGAGCAGTACTTC. Its translation: CATRSPGTAEQYF.

The chain recombines TRBV6-1 with TRBJ1-3, with D perhaps matching TRBD1 (6 bases). The germline V gene has CDR1 MNHNS and CDR2 SASEGT. This CDR3 has 16 amino acids. The ends were cut back, 2 bases at V and 0 bases at J, with 11 bases in the middle. Written as DNA, the CDR3 is TGTGCCAGCAGTGAACTAGGACAGAACTCTGGAAACACCATATATTTT. Its protein product is CASSELGQNSGNTIYF.

V is TRBV7-3 and J is TRBJ2-2, with 8 bases matching TRBD1. From germline, CDR1 is SGHTA and CDR2 FQGTGA. The ends lost 4 bases at V and 1 base at J; junction bases unmatched: 5. The length of the CDR3 is 16 residues. CDR3 sequence (DNA): TGTGCCAGCAGCTCAACAGGGGGAAGGAACACCGGGGAGCTGTTTTTT. Its protein product is CASSSTGGRNTGELFF.

The V and J genes are TRBV10-3 and TRBJ1-6, with 8 bases fitting TRBD1. The CDR3 is 13 residues long. Germline V CDR1 and CDR2: ENHRY, SYGVKD. J lost 10 bases, V lost 6 bases, and 5 bases had no gene match. The CDR3 sequence is CAIRGTGWSPLHF. DNA of the CDR3: TGTGCCATCAGAGGGACAGGCTGGTCACCCCTCCACTTT.

This chain uses TRBV5-6 with TRBJ2-3, with D possibly being TRBD1 (5 bases). The CDR3 runs 14 residues. V lost 4 bases to trimming and J lost 6 bases, with 15 bases between them. CDR1 and CDR2 from the germline V gene are SGHDT and YYEEEE. CDR3 sequence (DNA): TGTGCCAGCAGCCAGGGCCTCGAAGCGGATACGCAGTATTTT. This codes for CASSQGLEADTQYF.

J is TRBJ1-6 and V is TRBV7-9; a possible D gene is TRBD1 (5 bases). The CDR3 is 16 amino acids. Trimming shortened V by 6 bases and J by 4 bases, and 16 bases separated the two germline ends. CDR1 is SEHNR and CDR2 is FQNEAQ in the germline V gene (reference sequence). The CDR3 protein is CASRSDNEYYNSPLHF. CDR3 bases: TGTGCCAGCAGGTCGGACAACGAATATTATAATTCACCCCTCCACTTT.

There are a few counts of this clone. The J gene is TRBJ2-3, the V gene TRBV30; the D gene is possibly TRBD2 (7 bases). Trimming pared 3 bases from V and 5 bases from J, leaving 15 bases between. Germline V gene lookup returns CDR1 GTSNPN and CDR2 SVGIG (reference sequence). This CDR3 comprises 14 residues. The CDR3 DNA reads as TGTGCCTGGAGGGCGGGGAGGGGGATAGATACGCAGTATTTT. This translates into CAWRAGRGIDTQYF.

The V gene is TRBV29-1, the J gene TRBJ1-4; TRBD1 aligns across 7 bases. J was trimmed by 3 bases and V by 7 bases; bases with no gene match: 8. This CDR3 spans 14 amino acids. Germline lookup yields CDR1 SQVTM and CDR2 ANQGSEA. The CDR3 here is CSARTGASNEKLFF. The CDR3 coding sequence is TGCAGCGCACGGACAGGCGCATCTAATGAAAAACTGTTTTTT. Filled out from reference TRBV29-1 and TRBJ1-4, the complete variable domain reads SAVISQKPSRDICQRGTSLTIQCQVDSQVTMMFWYRQQPGQSLTLIATANQGSEATYESGFVIDKFPISRPNLTFSTLTVSNMSPEDSSIYLCSARTGASNEKLFFGSGTQLSVL.

This chain's CDR3 is CASSRGYATANEKLFF. The CDR3, as DNA: TGCGCCAGCAGCCGCGGTTACGCGACAGCTAATGAAAAACTGTTTTTT. The chain employs TRBV4-1 and TRBJ1-4, with D perhaps TRBD1 (5 bases). Germline V lookup: CDR1 MGHRA, CDR2 YSYEKL. Trimming cost V 4 bases and J 3 bases, with 15 bases left between them. The CDR3 has 16 residues.

V gene TRBV4-1 combines with J gene TRBJ1-6; D uncertain. Germline V CDR1 and CDR2: MGHRA, YSYEKL. This CDR3 contains 16 residues. The germline V and J ends were trimmed by 6 bases and 0 bases, with 12 bases remaining between them. Here the CDR3 DNA reads TGCGCCAGCAGTCCTACAGTGGGCTCCTATAATTCACCCCTCCACTTT. This encodes CASSPTVGSYNSPLHF.

This chain uses TRBV4-1 with TRBJ2-1; the D gene is possibly TRBD1 (6 bases). The CDR3 loop spans 15 amino acids. V was pared by 0 bases and J by 9 bases, with 15 bases between. In germline, CDR1 is MGHRA, CDR2 YSYEKL. The CDR3 DNA is TGCGCCAGCAGCCAAGATTGGGGTGTCAGGGGTGAGCAGTTCTTC. Amino acid sequence: CASSQDWGVRGEQFF.

This sequence joins TRBV6-1 and TRBJ1-2; possible D gene TRBD1, 5 bases. V was shortened by 1 base and J by 8 bases, with 11 bases between the two germline ends. Germline V lookup: CDR1 MNHNS, CDR2 SASEGT. This CDR3 region has 13 residues. The CDR3 bases are TGTGCCAGCAGTGAAGGACAGAGGATCGGCTACACCTTC. It encodes CASSEGQRIGYTF.

The chain has TRBV4-2 and TRBJ1-5, with TRBD1 matching over 8 bases. Germline trimming cut 0 bases from V and 7 bases from J; bases unmatched to any gene: 5. Per germline, CDR1 LGHNA and CDR2 YNFKEQ. This CDR3 region has 15 residues. CDR3 sequence: CASSQEGQGGQPQHF. The DNA for the CDR3 is TGTGCCAGCAGCCAAGAAGGACAGGGAGGCCAGCCCCAGCATTTT.

The chain is built from TRBV10-3 and TRBJ2-7, with TRBD1 matching over 11 bases. Looked up from germline, CDR1 is ENHRY and CDR2 is SYGVKD. The V segment lost 4 bases and the J segment 3 bases; nucleotides outside the gene matches: 2. The CDR3 is made up of 14 amino acids. The CDR3 loop is CAISGTGGDYEQYF. In DNA form, the CDR3 reads TGTGCCATCAGTGGGACAGGGGGCGACTACGAGCAGTACTTC.

The gene calls are TRBV6-5 and TRBJ2-1, with D unresolved. The length of the CDR3 is 14 residues. V dropped 6 bases and J dropped 0 bases, with 9 bases sitting between them. CDR1 and CDR2 (germline): MNHEY, SVGAGI. In DNA form, the CDR3 reads TGTGCCAGCAGGATGACTGGCTCCTACAATGAGCAGTTCTTC. This codes for CASRMTGSYNEQFF.

The chain couples TRBV9 to TRBJ1-6, with 8 bases that match TRBD1. Germline CDR1 and CDR2: SGDLS and YYNGEE. The CDR3 consists of 17 residues. Trimming removed 6 bases from V and 5 bases from J; junction bases left unmatched: 13. The CDR3 DNA reads as TGTGCCAGCACGCCTACCCCGTGGGGACAGGATAATTCACCCCTCCACTTT. Its translation is CASTPTPWGQDNSPLHF.

The genes are TRBV11-3 and TRBJ2-5; D remains unclear. The germline V and J ends were trimmed by 1 base and 4 bases, with 7 bases remaining between them. This CDR3 contains 13 residues. Germline CDR1 is SGHNT and CDR2 is YENEEA. CDR3 loop: CASSLGQRETQYF. CDR3 DNA: TGTGCCAGCAGCTTAGGGCAGCGAGAGACCCAGTACTTC.

The chain combines TRBV7-8 with TRBJ2-2, with 9 bases identical to TRBD2. The CDR3 length is 17 residues. After removal of 5 bases from V and 0 bases from J, the junction contained 7 bases not matched to a gene. Germline CDR1 is SGHVS and CDR2 is FQNEAQ. CDR3 DNA sequence: TGTGCCAGCAGCGCATGGCGGGGGGGCGCGAACACCGGGGAGCTGTTTTTT. This translates into CASSAWRGGANTGELFF.

The J gene is TRBJ1-5, the V gene TRBV29-1; D remains ambiguous. V was trimmed by 4 bases and J by 6 bases, leaving 13 bases between them. The CDR3 contains 13 residues. Germline V gene lookup returns CDR1 SQVTM and CDR2 ANQGSEA. The CDR3 region is CSVVLEGIQPQHF. The DNA for the CDR3 is TGCAGCGTTGTACTAGAAGGGATTCAGCCCCAGCATTTT.

This clone was detected once. This rearrangement joins TRBV5-4 to TRBJ2-5; TRBD2 agrees at 7 bases. Germline trimming cut 0 bases from V and 1 base from J; bases unmatched to any gene: 3. The germline V gene encodes CDR1 SGHNT and CDR2 YYREEE (reference sequence). The CDR3 consists of 15 residues. CDR3 loop: CASSLAGGTQETQYF. In DNA form, the CDR3 reads TGTGCCAGCAGCTTGGCCGGGGGGACCCAAGAGACCCAGTACTTC.

The gene calls are TRBV28 and TRBJ1-2, with 8 bases that match TRBD1. There are 13 residues in the CDR3. V was clipped by 5 bases and J by 3 bases; unmatched bases: 2. The germline CDR1 and CDR2 sequences are MDHEN and SYDVKM. The CDR3 coding sequence is TGTGCCAGCAGTCGACAGGGGTACTATGGCTACACCTTC. Its translation: CASSRQGYYGYTF.

The chain combines TRBV10-3 with TRBJ2-3, with 9 bases identical to TRBD1. The CDR3 has 15 amino acids. In germline, CDR1 is ENHRY, CDR2 SYGVKD. The V and J ends lost 8 bases and 4 bases, in that order; junction bases with no gene match: 10. CDR3 nucleotide sequence: TGTGCCATCCGACGAACAGGGGGCGAAGCAGATACGCAGTATTTT. Its protein product is CAIRRTGGEADTQYF.

V usage is TRBV5-8 and J usage is TRBJ2-2; perhaps TRBD2 as D (5 bases). This CDR3 contains 17 residues. V was clipped by 10 bases and J by 3 bases, with 25 bases between them. Germline loops: CDR1 SGHTS, CDR2 YDEGEE. CDR3 bases: TGTGCCGGCCCCGAGGGTGGCCGGGCGCGTGACACCGGGGAGCTGTTTTTT. This gives the protein CAGPEGGRARDTGELFF.